This T cell receptor beta chain was observed in a study of blood T cell repertoires in COVID-19 (dated by TCRdb to the early 2020s). Notes on the research overall: Collaborator samples came from the United States, Italy and Spain and covered acute and convalescent phases of COVID-19. A freely available public database, intended as a resource for researchers studying the immune response to SARS-CoV-2, is where the repertoires were released. The prospective study material was composed of cDNA or gDNA derived from T cells, B-cell-depleted T cells, or PBMCs. Subjects who had been exposed to COVID-19, were actively infected with it, or had recovered from it provided the deeply sampled blood TCRbeta repertoires that made up the dataset. Sample metadata almost always included a de-identified subject ID, COVID-19 status, age in years and sex. HLA class I and class II types, where available, came from metadata supplied by the sample provider rather than from assay-based typing. Samples were obtained from the ongoing ImmuneRACE study (first 160 participants) and from over 1,000 subjects provided by 6 global collaborators.

The collaborating institutions used their own protocols to collect whole blood in K2EDTA tubes. For TCRbeta analysis, collaborator samples were shipped as frozen whole blood, as isolated PBMCs, or as DNA extracted from either sample type. The immunoSEQ Assay, a bias-controlled multiplex PCR, was used to amplify TCRbeta CDR3 regions from genomic DNA. As for the original processing: Within the assay, amplification of reference gene primers was used to estimate how many nucleated cells each sample contained. To quantify the absolute abundance of each unique TCRbeta CDR3 rearrangement, sequence reads were collapsed and filtered. For each sample, productive Simpson clonality was calculated as the square root of Simpson's diversity index over productive rearrangements. TCRdb re-hosts the immuneACCESS table, in-frame sequences only. Its copies lack some clones; in the studies checked, an unresolved V gene accounts for under half of them, and the cause for the rest is not known. That table gives V, J and clone size, and the DNA gave D and trimming. Present in this sample are approximately 72,000 clones, approximately 89% of which were seen just once. The ten largest clonotypes hold about 40% of the sample.

The investigation overall reported the following: The quantity of clinical and demographic metadata differed by source and by participant and was supplied without curation.

About this clone itself: Its antigen remains unidentified. Per-base quality was not reported, and no clone a single base away is much larger than it.

Sequenced: peripheral blood. The origin of this receptor is an elderly woman with active or convalescent COVID-19.

Read as DNA, the sequence is TGCGCCAGCAGCTGGGACAGGGGGCAAACCGGGGAGCTGTTTTTT. This yields the protein CASSWDRGQTGELFF. The chain couples TRBV5-1 to TRBJ2-2; the junction holds 12 bases that match TRBD1. As encoded in the germline V gene, CDR1 is SGHRS while CDR2 is YFSETQ. Measured from the cysteine to the phenylalanine, the CDR3 is 15 residues long. The entry retains the CDR3 DNA only, 45 bases that are in frame from base 1. The V end gives up 3 bases and the J end 5 bases, leaving 2 bases in the junction not matched to a gene.